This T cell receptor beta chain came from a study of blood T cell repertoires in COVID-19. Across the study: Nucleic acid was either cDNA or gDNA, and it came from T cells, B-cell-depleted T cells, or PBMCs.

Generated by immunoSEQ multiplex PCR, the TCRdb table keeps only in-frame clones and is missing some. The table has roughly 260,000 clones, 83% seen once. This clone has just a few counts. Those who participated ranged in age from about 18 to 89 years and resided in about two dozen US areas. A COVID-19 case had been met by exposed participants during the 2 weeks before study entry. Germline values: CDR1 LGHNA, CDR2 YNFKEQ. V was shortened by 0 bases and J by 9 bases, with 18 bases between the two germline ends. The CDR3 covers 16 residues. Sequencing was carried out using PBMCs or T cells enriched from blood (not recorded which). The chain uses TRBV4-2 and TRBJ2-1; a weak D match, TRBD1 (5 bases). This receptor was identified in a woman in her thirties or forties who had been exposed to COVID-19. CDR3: CASSQDLQGIGVEQFF. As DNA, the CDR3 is TGTGCCAGCAGCCAAGATCTGCAGGGCATAGGGGTTGAGCAGTTCTTC.